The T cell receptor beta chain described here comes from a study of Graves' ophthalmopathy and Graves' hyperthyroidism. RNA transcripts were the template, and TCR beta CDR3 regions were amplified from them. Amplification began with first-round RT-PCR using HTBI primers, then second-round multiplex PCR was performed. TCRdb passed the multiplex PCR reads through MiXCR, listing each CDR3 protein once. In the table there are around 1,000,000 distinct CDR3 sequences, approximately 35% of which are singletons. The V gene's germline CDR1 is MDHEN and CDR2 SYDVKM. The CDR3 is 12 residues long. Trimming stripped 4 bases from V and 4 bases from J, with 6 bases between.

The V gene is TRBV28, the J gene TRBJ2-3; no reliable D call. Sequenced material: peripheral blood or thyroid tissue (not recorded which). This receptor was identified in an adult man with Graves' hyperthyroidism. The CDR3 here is CASSSYPDTQYF. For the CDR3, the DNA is TGTGCCAGCAGTTCCTACCCAGATACGCAGTATTTT.